One and the same sample provided the 5 T cell receptor beta chains below, sequenced in a study of shared clonotypes between healthy human individuals. Libraries were prepared by immunoSEQ multiplex PCR; TCRdb keeps only in-frame clonotypes and omits some of them. The sample consists of about 1.4 million clones, 96% of them appearing once. The sequenced material came from naive CD4+ T cells sorted from blood. Subset: CD45RA+ positively selected. These receptors all come from a man aged 25 to 40 in good health.

V and J are TRBV5-1 and TRBJ1-4; the D gene is possibly TRBD1 (6 bases). Germline lookup yields CDR1 SGHRS and CDR2 YFSETQ. This CDR3 has 17 amino acids. The ends were cut back, 3 bases at V and 4 bases at J, with 19 bases in the middle. In nucleotides, the CDR3 is TGCGCCAGCAGCTCCCGTCCCGCCAGGGGACTTAATGAAAAACTGTTTTTT. Translation gives CASSSRPARGLNEKLFF.

The gene calls are TRBV4-3 and TRBJ1-3, with D unresolved. V shed 1 base and J shed 0 bases, with 7 bases lying between them. Germline V lookup: CDR1 LGHNA, CDR2 YSLEER. The CDR3 contains 15 residues. The CDR3 DNA follows: TGCGCCAGCAGCCAAGTACATCTCTCTGGAAACACCATATATTTT. Amino acid sequence: CASSQVHLSGNTIYF.

This chain links TRBV7-8 with TRBJ2-2; D gene uncertain. Trimming took off 1 base at V and 0 bases at J, with 3 bases between the two ends. This CDR3 contains 14 residues. CDR1 and CDR2 from the germline V gene are SGHVS and FQNEAQ. CDR3 region: CASSLGSNTGELFF. In nucleotides, the CDR3 is TGTGCCAGCAGCTTAGGATCGAACACCGGGGAGCTGTTTTTT. The full variable domain, its missing parts supplied by reference TRBV7-8 and TRBJ2-2, is GAGVSQSPRYKVAKRGQDVALRCDPISGHVSLFWYQQALGQGPEFLTYFQNEAQLDKSGLPSDRFFAERPEGSVSTLKIQRTQQEDSAVYLCASSLGSNTGELFFGEGSRLTVL.

This sequence joins TRBV6-5 and TRBJ1-1; D is unresolved. Germline V lookup: CDR1 MNHEY, CDR2 SVGAGI. The CDR3 totals 13 residues. V lost 8 bases, J lost 0 bases, and 10 bases lay in between. CDR3 DNA: TGTGCCAGCTCGCGGCAGATGAACACTGAAGCTTTCTTT. This encodes CASSRQMNTEAFF.

The chain couples TRBV5-1 to TRBJ2-3; 7 bases agree with TRBD1. The CDR3 has 15 amino acids. The germline CDR1 and CDR2 sequences are SGHRS and YFSETQ. V shed 2 bases, J shed 2 bases, and the junction held 5 bases outside the gene matches. DNA for the CDR3: TGCGCCAGCAGCTTAGGGGACAGACTCACAGATACGCAGTATTTT. Translating it yields CASSLGDRLTDTQYF.